One sample yielded the 23 T cell receptor beta chains listed below, sequenced in a study of cytomegalovirus exposure and HLA in healthy donors (dated by TCRdb to the late 2010s). To prepare the library, the immunoSEQ multiplex PCR assay was applied. A mixture of 60 forward primers for TCR Vbeta segments and 13 reverse primers for TCR Jbeta segments was used in the multiplex PCR. Entries here come from immuneACCESS through TCRdb and include only in-frame sequences with V and J called. Some clones fail to appear in such tables; in the studies checked, an unresolved V gene covers under half of the shortfall, and the cause of the remainder is unknown. Recorded for this sample are 150,000 to 200,000 clones; over 75% of them occurred a single time. The ten most abundant clones make up around 1% of the sample. Sequencing input: PBMCs. The receptors were gathered from a woman aged 45-65 years in good health and CMV-seropositive.

The chain joins TRBV4-1 to TRBJ1-3; 7 bases are a match to TRBD1. Germline trimming cut 1 base from V and 2 bases from J; bases unmatched to any gene: 2. CDR1 MGHRA and CDR2 YSYEKL come from the germline V gene. This CDR3 has 15 residues. The CDR3, as DNA: TGCGCCAGCAGCCAAGGGGACAGACCTGGAAACACCATATATTTT. Protein: CASSQGDRPGNTIYF.

The V gene is TRBV7-2, the J gene TRBJ2-7; no clear D. This CDR3 spans 11 amino acids. Trimming pared 5 bases from V and 3 bases from J, leaving 5 bases between. Germline loops: CDR1 SGHTA, CDR2 FQGNSA. In DNA, the CDR3 is TGTGCCAGCAGCCTAATCTACGAGCAGTACTTC. Encoded protein: CASSLIYEQYF.

The chain employs TRBV7-8 and TRBJ2-7; TRBD2 aligns across 9 bases. V shed 4 bases and J 2 bases; nucleotides not matched to a gene: 6. CDR3 length: 15 residues. Germline V gives CDR1 SGHVS, CDR2 FQNEAQ. For the CDR3, the DNA is TGTGCCAGCAGCTCTCTGGGCGGGAGGGCCTACGAGCAGTACTTC. It yields the protein CASSSLGGRAYEQYF.

This clone was recorded only once. The rearrangement joins TRBV7-2 to TRBJ1-5, with 7 bases lining up with TRBD1. This CDR3 comprises 16 residues. Germline-derived CDR1 and CDR2 are SGHTA and FQGNSA. Germline trimming cut 0 bases from V and 2 bases from J; bases unmatched to any gene: 4. The CDR3 sequence: CASSLAPGGGNQPQHF. The CDR3 DNA sequence: TGTGCCAGCAGCTTAGCGCCAGGGGGTGGCAATCAGCCCCAGCATTTT.

The chain joins TRBV7-3 to TRBJ2-2; 10 bases map to TRBD1. The V and J ends lost 6 bases and 6 bases, in that order; junction bases with no gene match: 7. The CDR3 runs to 15 residues. CDR1 SGHTA and CDR2 FQGTGA come from the germline V gene. The CDR3 reads CASSLDRGRPGELFF. CDR3 bases: TGTGCCAGCAGTCTTGACAGGGGGCGACCCGGGGAGCTGTTTTTT.

This chain joins TRBV28 and TRBJ1-4; no clear D gene. V lost 4 bases to trimming and J lost 4 bases, with 13 bases between them. The CDR3 runs 15 residues. The V gene's germline CDR1 is MDHEN and CDR2 SYDVKM. The CDR3 DNA is TGTGCCAGCAGTTCCTCCGGAGGGCATAATGAAAAACTGTTTTTT. Its translation: CASSSSGGHNEKLFF.

This CDR3 is CASSISHGSYEQYF. The CDR3 nucleotides read TGTGCCAGCAGTATCTCCCATGGCAGCTACGAGCAGTACTTC. V gene TRBV7-2 combines with J gene TRBJ2-7, with D unclear. The germline CDR1 and CDR2 sequences are SGHTA and FQGNSA. CDR3 length: 14 residues. Trimming shortened V by 6 bases and J by 3 bases, and 15 bases separated the two germline ends.

This clone was seen only a few times. The chain uses TRBV7-9 and TRBJ2-3, with 8 bases fitting TRBD1. CDR3 size: 14 residues. The J segment lost 5 bases and the V segment lost 5 bases, leaving 6 bases of the junction unmatched. CDR1 and CDR2 (germline): SEHNR, FQNEAQ (reference sequence). CDR3 sequence: CASSRQGPGDTQYF. CDR3 coding DNA: TGTGCCAGCAGCCGACAGGGGCCGGGAGATACGCAGTATTTT.

This chain connects TRBV4-1 to TRBJ2-7; 8 bases match TRBD1. Germline V gives CDR1 MGHRA, CDR2 YSYEKL. Trimming removed 5 bases from V and 4 bases from J; junction bases left unmatched: 4. The CDR3 consists of 13 residues. The CDR3 DNA is TGCGCCAGCAGCAGGACAGGGAGTTACGAGCAGTACTTC. The encoded protein is CASSRTGSYEQYF.

The CDR3 is CASSGGQGTNTGELFF. Here the CDR3 DNA reads TGTGCCAGCAGTGGAGGACAGGGGACGAACACCGGGGAGCTGTTTTTT. This chain joins TRBV2 and TRBJ2-2, with 9 bases aligning to TRBD1. The CDR3 spans 16 residues. Per the germline V gene, CDR1 is SNHLY and CDR2 is FYNNEI. The J segment lost 0 bases and the V segment lost 4 bases, leaving 3 bases of the junction unmatched.

V gene TRBV27 combines with J gene TRBJ2-5; the D is unclear. Trimming shortened V by 0 bases and J by 3 bases, and 14 bases separated the two germline ends. Germline CDR1 and CDR2: MNHEY and SMNVEV (reference sequence). The CDR3 runs 16 residues. CDR3 sequence: CASSLSSRLSKETQYF. CDR3 nucleotides: TGTGCCAGCAGTTTATCGAGCAGGTTAAGTAAAGAGACCCAGTACTTC.

This clone was seen only a few times. The rearrangement links TRBV5-4 to TRBJ2-7; 7 bases map to TRBD2. The germline V gene has CDR1 SGHNT and CDR2 YYREEE (reference sequence). V lost 5 bases to trimming and J lost 0 bases; unmatched junction nucleotides: 8. CDR3 length equals 15 residues. The DNA of the CDR3 is TGTGCCAGCAGGGCCGCTAGCGGCAGCTCCTACGAGCAGTACTTC. This codes for CASRAASGSSYEQYF.

This chain uses TRBV6-6 with TRBJ2-1, with 9 bases identical to TRBD2. Per the germline V gene, CDR1 is MNHNY and CDR2 is SVGAGI (reference sequence). CDR3 size: 14 residues. J gave up 5 bases and V 3 bases, and 2 bases lay outside the gene matches. This CDR3 is CASSYASGNNEQFF. CDR3 nucleotides: TGTGCCAGCAGTTATGCTAGCGGGAACAATGAGCAGTTCTTC.

A single count supports this clone. The chain has TRBV7-2 and TRBJ2-3, with a possible D match to TRBD2 (5 bases). Germline V lookup: CDR1 SGHTA, CDR2 FQGNSA. CDR3 length equals 15 residues. Deletions cut 1 base from V and 0 bases from J, with 8 bases between. CDR3 bases: TGTGCCAGCAGCTTAGTAAGGACTAGCACAGATACGCAGTATTTT. Its translation is CASSLVRTSTDTQYF.

The rearrangement joins TRBV9 to TRBJ2-7, with TRBD1 matching over 9 bases. The CDR3 sequence is 15 residues long. V lost 0 bases to trimming and J lost 1 base; unmatched junction nucleotides: 2. Germline lookup yields CDR1 SGDLS and CDR2 YYNGEE. The CDR3 protein is CASSVGTGVSYEQYF. DNA of the CDR3: TGTGCCAGCAGCGTAGGGACAGGGGTTTCCTACGAGCAGTACTTC.

This clone has more than one count but fewer than ten. This rearrangement joins TRBV6-1 to TRBJ1-4; D perhaps matches TRBD1 (6 bases). The CDR3 is 14 residues long. Between the trimmed V and J ends, which lost 5 bases and 10 bases, there was a span of 17 bases. In germline, CDR1 is MNHNS, CDR2 SASEGT. This CDR3 is CASSSDSSYGKLFF. CDR3 sequence (DNA): TGTGCCAGCAGTTCGGACAGCAGTTATGGAAAACTGTTTTTT.

The CDR3 is CASSPNGGAGYGYTF. The CDR3 region has the DNA TGTGCCAGCAGCCCGAATGGGGGGGCGGGCTATGGCTACACCTTC. The chain has TRBV7-2 and TRBJ1-2; maybe TRBD1 (6 bases). The germline V gene encodes CDR1 SGHTA and CDR2 FQGNSA. There are 15 residues in the CDR3. V dropped 5 bases and J dropped 4 bases, with 17 bases sitting between them.

The chain uses TRBV4-1 and TRBJ1-5; 7 bases match TRBD1. Germline lookup yields CDR1 MGHRA and CDR2 YSYEKL. Unmatched junction bases numbered 16, after V lost 5 bases and J lost 9 bases. CDR3 length: 16 amino acids. CDR3 sequence reads: CASSERRGQSDGPQHF. In DNA form, the CDR3 reads TGCGCCAGCAGCGAGAGGAGGGGGCAGTCCGACGGGCCCCAGCATTTT.

The chain has TRBV7-6 and TRBJ1-3; a possible D gene is TRBD1 (6 bases). The germline V gene encodes CDR1 SGHVS and CDR2 FNYEAQ. The CDR3 totals 15 residues. Trimming stripped 1 base from V and 0 bases from J, with 7 bases between. CDR3 DNA: TGTGCCAGCAGCTTAGTAGGGGGCTCTGGAAACACCATATATTTT. Its protein product is CASSLVGGSGNTIYF.

This chain links TRBV2 with TRBJ1-4, with D perhaps TRBD1 (5 bases). Trimming pared 2 bases from V and 7 bases from J, leaving 11 bases between. Per germline, CDR1 SNHLY and CDR2 FYNNEI. CDR3 size: 14 residues. This CDR3 reads CASSENRNGEKLFF. The CDR3 nucleotides read TGTGCCAGCAGTGAAAACAGGAACGGTGAAAAACTGTTTTTT.

The chain employs TRBV5-6 and TRBJ2-7; D is perhaps TRBD2 (6 bases). This CDR3 region has 15 residues. V lost 3 bases and J 3 bases, leaving 16 bases between the germline ends. Germline lookup yields CDR1 SGHDT and CDR2 YYEEEE. CDR3 loop: CASSSPGLWDYEQYF. The CDR3 DNA is TGTGCCAGCAGCTCGCCGGGACTTTGGGACTACGAGCAGTACTTC.

This clone was found once. The chain uses TRBV28 and TRBJ1-4; D might be TRBD1 (5 bases). The CDR3 totals 16 residues. Trimming removed 6 bases at V and 3 bases at J, with 17 bases between. Per germline, CDR1 MDHEN and CDR2 SYDVKM. The CDR3 reads CASSSRKGLANEKLFF. The CDR3 DNA follows: TGTGCCAGCAGCTCTCGGAAGGGGCTTGCTAATGAAAAACTGTTTTTT.

The CDR3 loop is CASSLGSSYKETQYF. DNA for the CDR3: TGTGCCAGCAGCTTGGGAAGCTCCTATAAGGAGACCCAGTACTTC. V usage is TRBV5-8 and J usage is TRBJ2-5, with D hard to call. V lost 0 bases, J lost 5 bases, and 14 bases lay in between. Germline V CDR1 and CDR2: SGHTS, YDEGEE. This CDR3 has 15 residues.